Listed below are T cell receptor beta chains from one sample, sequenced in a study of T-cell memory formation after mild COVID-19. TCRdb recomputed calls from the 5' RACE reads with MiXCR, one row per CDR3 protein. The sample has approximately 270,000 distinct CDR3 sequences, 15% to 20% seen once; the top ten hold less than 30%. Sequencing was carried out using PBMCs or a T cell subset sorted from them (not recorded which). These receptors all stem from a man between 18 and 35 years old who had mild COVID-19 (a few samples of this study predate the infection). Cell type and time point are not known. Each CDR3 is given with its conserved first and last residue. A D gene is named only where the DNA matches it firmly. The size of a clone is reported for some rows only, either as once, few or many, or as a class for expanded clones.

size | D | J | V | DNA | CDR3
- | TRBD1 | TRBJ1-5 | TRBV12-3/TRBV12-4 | TGTGCCAGCAGTTTTGGGGGGACAGTAGATCAGCCCCAGCATTTT | CASSFGGTVDQPQHF
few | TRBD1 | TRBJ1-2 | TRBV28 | TGTGCCAGCAGTTTCAGGGGGAGGCCTAACTATGGCTACACCTTC | CASSFRGRPNYGYTF
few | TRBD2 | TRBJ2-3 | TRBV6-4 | TGTGCCAGCAGTGGAGGGGGTAGCGGGGGACCAGATACGCAGTATTTT | CASSGGGSGGPDTQYF
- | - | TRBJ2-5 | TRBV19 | TGTGCCAGTAGTATTCGGTACGGGGGAGGTAAAGAGACCCAGTACTTC | CASSIRYGGGKETQYF
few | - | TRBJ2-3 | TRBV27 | TGTGCCAGCAGGATTTTCGGACTCCCCACAGATACGCAGTATTTT | CASRIFGLPTDTQYF
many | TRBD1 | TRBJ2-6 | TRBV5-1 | TGCGCCAGCAGCTTGGAAGGACAGGGGGCGCGGTGGTCTGGGGCCAACGTCCTGACTTTC | CASSLEGQGARWSGANVLTF
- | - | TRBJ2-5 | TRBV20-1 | TGCAGTGCTAGAGAGGGGGGCAGGGGAGAGACCCAGTACTTC | CSAREGGRGETQYF
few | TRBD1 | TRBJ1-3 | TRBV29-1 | TGCAGCGCTGCCCAGACAGGGATTGGAAACACCATATATTTT | CSAAQTGIGNTIYF
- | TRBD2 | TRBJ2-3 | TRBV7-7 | TGTGCTAGCAGCTTAGCGGGGCACACAGATACGCAGTATTTT | CASSLAGHTDTQYF
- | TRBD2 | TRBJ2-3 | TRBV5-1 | TGCGCCAGCAGCCGATCGGACGGGGGGGATACGCAGTATTTT | CASSRSDGGDTQYF
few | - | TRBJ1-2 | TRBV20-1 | TGCAGTGCCGGGACCCTTAATGGCTACACCTTC | CSAGTLNGYTF
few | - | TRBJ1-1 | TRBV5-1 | TGCGCCAGCAGCACTATTGGAACTGAAGCTTTCTTT | CASSTIGTEAFF
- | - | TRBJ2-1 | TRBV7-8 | TGTGCCAGCAGCCATGGTCCGTCCCAGAATGAGCAGTTCTTC | CASSHGPSQNEQFF
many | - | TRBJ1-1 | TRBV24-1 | TGTGCCACCAGTGCCAAGGGGGAGGGAGCTGAAGCTTTCTTT | CATSAKGEGAEAFF
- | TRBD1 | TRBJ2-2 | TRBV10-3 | TGTGCCATCACCCGGACAGGGGCGATCGACACCGGGGAGCTGTTTTTT | CAITRTGAIDTGELFF
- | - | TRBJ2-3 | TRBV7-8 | TGTGCCAGCAGCCCGAAACAGGGCACAGATACGCAGTATTTT | CASSPKQGTDTQYF
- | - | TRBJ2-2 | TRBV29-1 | TGCAGTTTCCCTGAATCGACCGGGGAGCTGTTTTTT | CSFPESTGELFF
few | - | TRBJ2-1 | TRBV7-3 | TGTGCCAGCAGCTCATTCCAGGGCAATGAGCAGTTCTTC | CASSSFQGNEQFF
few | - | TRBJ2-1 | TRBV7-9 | TGTGCCAGCACGGGTGATTACAATGAGCAGTTCTTC | CASTGDYNEQFF
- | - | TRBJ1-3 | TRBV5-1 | TGCGCCAGCAGCTTGAACCCAACATCCTGGCGAAACACCATATATTTT | CASSLNPTSWRNTIYF
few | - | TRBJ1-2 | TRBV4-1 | TGCGCCAGCAGCCAAGTTGGAAGAGCTAACTATGGCTACACCTTC | CASSQVGRANYGYTF
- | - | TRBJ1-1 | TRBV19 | TGTGCCAGTAGTACGGTGAGGTTGACTGAAGCTTTCTTT | CASSTVRLTEAFF
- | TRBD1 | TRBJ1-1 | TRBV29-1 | TGCAGCGCGGCCAGACAGGGCGGGAACACTGAAGCTTTCTTT | CSAARQGGNTEAFF
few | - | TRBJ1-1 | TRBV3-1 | TGTGCCAGCAGCCAAGATGGAAGGGACTACACTGAAGCTTTCTTT | CASSQDGRDYTEAFF
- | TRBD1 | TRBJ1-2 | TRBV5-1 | TGCGCCAGCAGCTCCGGAGTGGTGGACAGGCCTCCTGGCTACACCTTC | CASSSGVVDRPPGYTF
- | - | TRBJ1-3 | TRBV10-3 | TGTGCCATCAGTGAGTCCCTTTGGTCTGGAAACACCATATATTTT | CAISESLWSGNTIYF
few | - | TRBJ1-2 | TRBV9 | TGTGCCAGCAGCGTAGACCACCGGGCCGGATCAGCTAACTATGGCTACACCTTC | CASSVDHRAGSANYGYTF
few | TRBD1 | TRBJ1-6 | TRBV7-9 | TGTGCCAGCAGCACAGGGGGGTCCTATAATTCACCCCTCCACTTT | CASSTGGSYNSPLHF
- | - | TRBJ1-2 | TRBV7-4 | TGTGCCAGCAGCTTAGTCCCTAGCCCTTTCCTACAGGGTACCTATGGCTACACCTTC | CASSLVPSPFLQGTYGYTF
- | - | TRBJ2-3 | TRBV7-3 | TGTGCCAGCAGCGCCGGGCGGATCACAGATACGCAGTATTTT | CASSAGRITDTQYF
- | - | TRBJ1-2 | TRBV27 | TGTGCCAGCAGTTTATCGAGTACAGCGAACTATGGCTACACCTTC | CASSLSSTANYGYTF
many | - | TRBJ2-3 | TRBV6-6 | TGTGCCAGTGGGGGCGCAGATACGCAGTATTTT | CASGGADTQYF
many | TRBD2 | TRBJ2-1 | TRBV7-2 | TGTGCCAGCAGTCGGGGGGACTACAATGAGCAGTTCTTC | CASSRGDYNEQFF
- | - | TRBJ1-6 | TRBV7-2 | TGTGCCAGCCAAACAGCCGTCTCCTATAATTCACCCCTCCACTTT | CASQTAVSYNSPLHF
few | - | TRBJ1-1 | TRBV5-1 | TGCGCCAGCAGCTTGGGTCAGGACACTGAAGCTTTCTTT | CASSLGQDTEAFF
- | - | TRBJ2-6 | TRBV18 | TGTGCCAGCTCCCTGCGTAATTTGGACCCCACTGGGGCCAACGTCCTGACTTTC | CASSLRNLDPTGANVLTF
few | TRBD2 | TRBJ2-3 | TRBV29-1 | TGCAGCGTTGAAGCTTGGACTAGCGGGGGGGCAACAGATACGCAGTATTTT | CSVEAWTSGGATDTQYF
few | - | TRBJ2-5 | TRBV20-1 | TGCAGTGCTAGAACGCGAGAAGGGTCAGGGACAATCCAAGAGACCCAGTACTTC | CSARTREGSGTIQETQYF
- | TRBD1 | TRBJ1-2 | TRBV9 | TGTGCCAGCAGCGGGACAGGGCGTGACTATGGCTACACCTTC | CASSGTGRDYGYTF
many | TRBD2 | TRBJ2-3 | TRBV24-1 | TGTGCCACCAGTGACCAGACTAGCGGGGGAGATACGCAGTATTTT | CATSDQTSGGDTQYF